The 11 T cell receptor beta chains below all came from one sample that was sequenced in a study of shared clonotypes between healthy human individuals. This table comes from immunoSEQ multiplex PCR, and its TCRdb copy is limited to in-frame clones, with some not included. The sample yields about 460,000 clones, approximately 71% seen once. Sequencing was carried out using PBMCs. The receptors were gathered from a woman between 40 and 55 years old in good health. Some clones in this sample may be carry-over from other donors' samples.

With regard to this clone: The sample has other DNA sequences that encode this CDR3 too. The chain carries TRBV27 and TRBJ2-1, with D perhaps matching TRBD1 (8 bases). The CDR3 length is 16 residues. Germline values: CDR1 MNHEY, CDR2 SMNVEV (reference sequence). Deletions cut 4 bases from V and 0 bases from J, with 13 bases between. The CDR3 sequence is CASSSYRGGSYNEQFF. The DNA of the CDR3 is TGTGCCAGCAGTTCATACAGGGGGGGCTCCTACAATGAGCAGTTCTTC.

The chain links TRBV7-3 to TRBJ2-1; 10 bases align to TRBD1. V trimming: 5 bases; J trimming: 6 bases; junction bases outside the gene matches: 7. CDR1 is SGHTA, CDR2 FQGTGA, per germline. The CDR3 extends over 15 amino acids. For the CDR3, the DNA is TGTGCCAGCAGCCCCTCCGGGACAGGGGCCAATGAGCAGTTCTTC. Translated, it gives CASSPSGTGANEQFF.

A remark on this clone: This may be a read error: a much more frequent sequence differs by one nucleotide. This chain links TRBV28 with TRBJ1-4; no firm D call. V gave up 6 bases and J gave up 10 bases, with 15 bases separating them. The CDR3 length is 13 residues. Germline assignment: CDR1 MDHEN and CDR2 SYDVKM. CDR3 in DNA: TGTGCCAGCAGACAATACGGCGGAATAAAACTGTTTTTT. This codes for CASRQYGGIKLFF.

The chain joins TRBV9 to TRBJ1-2, with a tentative D call TRBD1 (6 bases). Trimming took 0 bases from V and 2 from J, leaving 8 bases between them. CDR1 and CDR2 from the germline V gene are SGDLS and YYNGEE. CDR3 length: 14 amino acids. For the CDR3, the DNA is TGTGCCAGCAGCGTAGGAGACAGGAACTATGGCTACACCTTC. Translating it yields CASSVGDRNYGYTF.

V gene TRBV6-1 combines with J gene TRBJ2-1; 8 nucleotides line up with TRBD2. From germline, CDR1 is MNHNS and CDR2 SASEGT. The CDR3 runs 13 residues. V lost 1 base, J lost 10 bases, and 3 bases stayed unmatched. This chain's CDR3 is CASSEGTSSEQFF. The CDR3 DNA sequence: TGTGCCAGCAGTGAAGGGACTAGCAGCGAGCAGTTCTTC.

The V gene is TRBV6-1, the J gene TRBJ2-7; D gene unclear. CDR3 length: 16 amino acids. CDR1 is MNHNS, CDR2 SASEGT, per germline. V lost 1 base and J lost 3, with 16 bases in between. The CDR3 reads CASSEDTSRPNYEQYF. The CDR3 DNA follows: TGTGCCAGCAGTGAAGATACCTCCCGCCCGAACTACGAGCAGTACTTC.

This clone was observed many times. The J gene is TRBJ1-6, the V gene TRBV7-2, with no clear D. This CDR3 has 15 residues. The V and J ends lost 2 bases and 4 bases respectively, with 9 bases between them. In germline, CDR1 is SGHTA, CDR2 FQGNSA. The CDR3 nucleotides are TGTGCCAGCAGCTTAAGCGGACCGTATAATTCACCCCTCCACTTT. As protein: CASSLSGPYNSPLHF.

The chain is built from TRBV7-2 and TRBJ1-5; possible D gene TRBD1, 6 bases. Germline V CDR1 and CDR2: SGHTA, FQGNSA. V lost 5 bases and J lost 2, with 10 bases in between. CDR3 length: 14 amino acids. CDR3 sequence: CASSPSGGNQPQHF. The CDR3 DNA follows: TGTGCCAGCAGCCCATCAGGGGGCAATCAGCCCCAGCATTTT. Drawing the rest from reference TRBV7-2 and TRBJ1-5, the complete variable domain is GAGVSQSPSNKVTEKGKDVELRCDPISGHTALYWYRQSLGQGLEFLIYFQGNSAPDKSGLPSDRFSAERTGGSVSTLTIQRTQQEDSAVYLCASSPSGGNQPQHFGDGTRLSIL.

This clone was counted a single time. This sample includes further DNA sequences coding for the same CDR3. The J gene is TRBJ1-1, the V gene TRBV6-5; D gene unclear. This CDR3 region has 13 residues. The V gene's germline CDR1 is MNHEY and CDR2 SVGAGI. Trimming cost V 0 bases and J 4 bases, with 6 bases left between them. The DNA of the CDR3 is TGTGCCAGCAGTTACTCGGGGTTCACTGAAGCTTTCTTT. As protein: CASSYSGFTEAFF.

A note on this clone: This sequence is one base from a far larger clone and is likely a read error. The chain combines TRBV7-6 with TRBJ2-7; tentatively, D is TRBD1 or TRBD2 (5 bases each). The CDR3 spans 12 residues. V lost 8 bases and J lost 3, with 11 bases in between. Germline-derived CDR1 and CDR2 are SGHVS and FNYEAQ. The chain's CDR3 is CASGDHYYEQYF. DNA for the CDR3: TGTGCCAGCGGGGACCACTACTACGAGCAGTACTTC.

This sequence joins TRBV18 and TRBJ1-3; D is uncertain. The CDR3 has 16 amino acids. Germline CDR1 is KGHSH and CDR2 is LQKENI. Trimming cost V 1 base and J 4 bases, with 14 bases left between them. CDR3 in DNA: TGTGCCAGCTCACCACGCCAAACGCAAACGGGAAACACCATATATTTT. It yields the protein CASSPRQTQTGNTIYF.